These T cell receptor beta chains were read from a single sample in a study of CD8+ T cells in alopecia areata. TCRdb's table, derived via immunoSEQ multiplex PCR, lists solely in-frame clones and lacks some. The top ten clones hold around 0.92% of a sample with roughly 250,000 clones, about 62% of them seen once. The sample here was CD4+ T cells sorted from blood, taken between weeks 51 and 52, from a patient treated with tofacitinib. The receptor source for this set is a human donor with alopecia areata. Both conserved end residues are trimmed from each CDR3. Fields, in order: V gene, CDR3 protein.

TRBV7-2 | ASSPGERNQPQH
TRBV5-1 | ASSGSGGGSYEQY
TRBV27 | ASSNRDRGRVSPLH
TRBV14 | ASSWDRGGEKLF
TRBV7-3 | ASSLRGETQY
TRBV6-7 | ASSYAAGYSNQPQH
TRBV30 | AWTSGSSGANVLT
TRBV30 | AWSLGNGQPQH
TRBV13 | ASSLATLAGQETQY
TRBV29-1 | SVYGEANTGELF
TRBV13 | ASSLVGNTEAF
TRBV27 | ASSQTGFVDTGELF
TRBV14 | ASSQRGRVIDEQF
TRBV11-2 | ASSLVIGTSKDNEQF
TRBV7-9 | ASSLAGTENQPQH
TRBV27 | ARFMGGDSYNSPLH
TRBV20-1 | SASKNTEAF
TRBV18 | ASSPTGTGNSGANVLT
TRBV19 | ASSIQGVSTEAF
TRBV7-7 | ASSPNGSPYEQY
TRBV5-1 | ASSYPIAGSSYNEQF
TRBV25-1 | ASSVGAGAGYT
TRBV14 | ASSQGGSLGYT
TRBV7-3 | ASSSLDTDTQY
TRBV7-2 | ASSLGTDTQY
TRBV10-3 | AISHREEYEQY
TRBV6-5 | ASSYIGDEKLF
TRBV30 | AWSVTGATEAF
TRBV5-1 | ASSLNLGNSPLH
TRBV6-5 | ASSTGVGYGYT
TRBV18 | ASSSNRGPDEKLF
TRBV7-9 | ASSLATSGYT
TRBV5-1 | ASSLGQGAAEQY
TRBV30 | AWNRDLNTEAF
TRBV25-1 | ASSESGSRNTEAF
TRBV29-1 | SARMDLGSPLH
TRBV6-5 | ASSPGRSKTYEQY
TRBV4-1 | ASSQDESGGAETQY
TRBV6-6 | ASSYSRSSYNEQF
TRBV25-1 | ASSDGRLGANVLT
TRBV6-6 | ASSFLDTRTEAF
TRBV20-1 | SARANRGQY
TRBV25-1 | ASSASPPGAQREQY
TRBV6-5 | ASSSGLPNQPQH
TRBV5-1 | ASTLDRLNTEAF
TRBV7-9 | ASSLDSTDTQY
TRBV18 | ASSPINEQF
TRBV7-2 | ASSPAGSQADTQY
TRBV29-1 | SAVTQGSFGETQY
TRBV27 | ASSLSHWGGNEQF
TRBV29-1 | SVRDSIYEQY
TRBV23-1 | ASSVLLDREEIYEQY
TRBV11-2 | ASSLVTGIPLGENIQY
TRBV7-2 | ASSLRTVRAF
TRBV5-1 | ASTPGVASYNEQF
TRBV5-1 | ASSLPQGALNTGELF
TRBV9 | ASSVELWSEQY
TRBV27 | ASSTGGSYNSPLH